This TCR beta chain was identified during a study of technical replicates of blood from a few donors. TCRdb keeps only in-frame clones here, not all; method: immunoSEQ multiplex PCR. The repertoire consists of tens of thousands of clones, with 95% to 98% occurring once and the leading ten covering roughly 0.2%. This clone was seen a single time. V lost 4 bases and J lost 6; bases outside the gene matches: 2. The CDR3 covers 12 residues. The germline V gene encodes CDR1 WNHNN and CDR2 SYGVQD (reference sequence). The sequence was obtained from a human donor in good health. Material: T cells isolated from PBMCs. The chain couples TRBV10-1 to TRBJ2-7; TRBD1 matches 8 bases. CDR3 nucleotide sequence: TGCGCCAGCAGTGCGACAGGGGTCGAGCAGTACTTC. Protein: CASSATGVEQYF.